The subject of this entry is one T cell receptor beta chain. This entry comes from a study of blood T cell repertoires in COVID-19. The wider study: Researchers got acute and convalescent COVID-19 samples from the United States, Italy and Spain. T cells, B-cell-depleted T cells, or PBMCs supplied cDNA or gDNA.

The protocol was immunoSEQ multiplex PCR, while the TCRdb copy is restricted to in-frame clones and leaves out a portion. The data show some 100,000 clones, with about 89% seen just once and around 10% held by the top ten. Germline values: CDR1 SGDLS, CDR2 YYNGEE. V lost 2 bases and J lost 1; bases outside the gene matches: 5. There are 15 residues in the CDR3. The sequenced sample consisted of peripheral blood. The TCR originated in a young woman with acute or convalescent COVID-19. The V gene is TRBV9, the J gene TRBJ1-2; 7 nucleotides align to TRBD1. CDR3 coding DNA: TGTGCCAGCAGCGTCGGGACAGCACGTAACTATGGCTACACCTTC. This sequence encodes CASSVGTARNYGYTF.